This T cell receptor beta chain was obtained from a study of T cell responses to AZD1222 COVID-19 vaccine. Assay: immunoSEQ multiplex PCR; the TCRdb copy retains only in-frame clones and omits some. The table records about 160,000 clones, more than 80% of them present only once. This CDR3 is built from 14 residues. Germline values: CDR1 SGHRS, CDR2 YFSETQ. J gave up 5 bases and V 3 bases, and 6 bases lay outside the gene matches. The J gene is TRBJ1-1, the V gene TRBV5-1; TRBD1 aligns across 8 bases. The starting material was peripheral blood, obtained on day 0 of AZD1222 vaccination. The source is an adult in good health. The chain's CDR3 is CASSSGQDSTEAFF. CDR3 in DNA: TGCGCCAGCAGCTCGGGACAGGATTCGACTGAAGCTTTCTTT.